The 23 T cell receptor beta chains in this list originate from one sample, sequenced in a study. MiXCR, run by TCRdb on the 5' RACE reads, gives a single entry per CDR3 protein. This sample carries 62,000 or so distinct CDR3 sequences, roughly 28% of them seen once, and the ten largest clones take roughly 2.2%. The sorted Tregs were CD4+CD25+CD127-/low cells. Material: tumor-infiltrating Tregs sorted from the breast tumor. All receptors derive from a female donor with breast cancer.

This clonotype came up a few times. The chain couples TRBV27 to TRBJ2-7; 8 nucleotides align to TRBD1. This CDR3 spans 15 amino acids. Germline-derived CDR1 and CDR2 are MNHEY and SMNVEV (reference sequence). The J segment lost 4 bases and the V segment lost 7 bases, leaving 12 bases of the junction unmatched. CDR3 nucleotide sequence: TGTGCCAGCAACCAGGACAGGGAAGGGGCGTACGAGCAGTACTTC. It codes for CASNQDREGAYEQYF.

On this clonotype: Just one base apart from a much larger clone, this may be a read error. The V and J genes are TRBV5-1 and TRBJ2-2; 11 bases are a match to TRBD1. This CDR3 has 14 residues. Germline V gene sequence: CDR1 SGHRS, CDR2 YFSETQ. Here the CDR3 DNA reads TGCGCCAGCAGCTGGACAGGGGGCGACGGGGAGCCGTTTTTT. Its protein product is CASSWTGGDGEPFF.

This clonotype was seen more than once but under ten times. V usage is TRBV6-2 or TRBV6-3 and J usage is TRBJ2-3, with D unclear. The germline V and J ends were trimmed by 2 bases and 4 bases, with 22 bases remaining between them. The CDR3 loop spans 18 amino acids. CDR1 MNHEY and CDR2 SVGEGT come from the germline V gene. CDR3: CASSYTIHSRVGSDTQYF. CDR3 sequence (DNA): TGTGCCAGCAGTTACACCATCCATAGTAGGGTTGGGTCAGATACGCAGTATTTT.

The table lists this clonotype with a few counts. Germline is not matched at one junction end, which may reflect a read error. This chain joins TRBV7-3 and TRBJ2-3, with 7 nucleotides matching TRBD2. This CDR3 region has 15 residues. CDR1 is SGHTA, CDR2 FQGTGA, per germline. In DNA form, the CDR3 reads TGTGCCGGCAGCTTACGCGGCGGGGGTGGAGATACGCAGTATTTT. It yields the protein CAGSLRGGGGDTQYF.

Concerning this clonotype itself: A clone one base away is much larger, so this may be a read error. The chain links TRBV7-9 to TRBJ1-1; 8 bases are a match to TRBD1. Germline-derived CDR1 and CDR2 are SEHNR and FQNEAQ (reference sequence). CDR3 length: 15 residues. With V trimmed by 5 bases and J by 4 bases, 9 bases remained unmatched. Here the CDR3 reads CASSNDRGRGTEAFF. In nucleotides, the CDR3 is TGTGCCAGCAGCAATGACAGGGGTCGGGGCACTGAAGCTTTCTTT.

The genes are TRBV25-1 and TRBJ2-7; D gene unclear. The CDR3 covers 13 residues. V lost 5 bases, J lost 1 base, and 9 bases lay in between. The germline gives CDR1 MGHDK, CDR2 SYGVNS. CDR3 in amino acids: CASSSPASYEQYF. The CDR3 DNA sequence: TGTGCCAGCAGTTCTCCAGCATCCTACGAGCAGTACTTC.

This clonotype has a handful of counts. V and J are TRBV20-1 and TRBJ2-6; unclear D gene. The CDR3 sequence is 14 residues long. The V and J ends lost 4 bases and 0 bases respectively, with 7 bases between them. Germline V gene data show CDR1 as DFQATT and CDR2 as SNEGSKA (reference sequence). The CDR3 nucleotides are TGCAGTGCTACCTCGGGCTCTGGGGCCAACGTCCTGACTTTC. Its protein product is CSATSGSGANVLTF.

The rearrangement links TRBV5-1 to TRBJ1-5; D gene ambiguous. Between the trimmed V and J ends, which lost 5 bases and 0 bases, there was a span of 12 bases. Germline lookup yields CDR1 SGHRS and CDR2 YFSETQ. This CDR3 is built from 15 residues. The CDR3 spells CASRRSTNSNQPQHF. In DNA form, the CDR3 reads TGCGCCAGCAGGCGCTCGACAAATAGCAATCAGCCCCAGCATTTT.

The chain has TRBV27 and TRBJ1-2; 7 positions match TRBD1. The V segment lost 5 bases and the J segment 8 bases; nucleotides outside the gene matches: 8. CDR3 size: 13 residues. Germline CDR1 is MNHEY and CDR2 is SMNVEV (reference sequence). CDR3 sequence: CASSMRQGDGYTF. Here the CDR3 DNA reads TGTGCCAGCAGTATGAGACAGGGAGACGGCTACACCTTC.

In nucleotides, the CDR3 is TGTGCCAGCAGTTTTAATAGCGGGGACCAAGAGACCCAGTACTTC. Residues: CASSFNSGDQETQYF. The chain has TRBV27 and TRBJ2-5, with 8 bases lining up with TRBD2. Germline V gene sequence: CDR1 MNHEY, CDR2 SMNVEV (reference sequence). The CDR3 is 15 residues long. The trim removed 3 bases at V and 0 bases at J, leaving 3 bases unmatched.

A word on this clonotype: This sequence may be a read error, since a much larger clone differs from it by one base. V is TRBV28 and J is TRBJ2-5, with TRBD1 identical over 8 bases. The ends lost 5 bases at V and 5 bases at J; junction bases unmatched: 10. CDR1 is MDHEN and CDR2 is SYDVKM in the germline V gene. The CDR3 is made up of 15 amino acids. CDR3 bases: TGTGCCAGCAGTGTTCTTGGACAGGGCCCCGAGACCCAGTACTTC. Encoded protein: CASSVLGQGPETQYF.

The chain couples TRBV4-1 to TRBJ1-4; D gene uncertain. The CDR3 consists of 16 residues. Germline CDR1 is MGHRA and CDR2 is YSYEKL. The ends were cut back, 0 bases at V and 0 bases at J, with 8 bases in the middle. CDR3 DNA: TGCGCCAGCAGCCAAGAGAGAACCACAACTAATGAAAAACTGTTTTTT. Its translation is CASSQERTTTNEKLFF.

This clonotype was seen a few times. One junction end does not reproduce the germline sequence, and a read error may be involved. This chain uses TRBV6-5 with TRBJ2-7; perhaps TRBD1 as D (6 bases). Germline V gene data show CDR1 as MNHEY and CDR2 as SVGAGI. This CDR3 region has 14 residues. CDR3 loop: CASTSGQFSYERYF. Here the CDR3 DNA reads TGTGCCAGCACCTCCGGACAGTTCTCCTACGAGCGGTACTTC.

The chain is built from TRBV18 and TRBJ2-1; D ambiguous. Germline V gene lookup returns CDR1 KGHSH and CDR2 LQKENI. The CDR3 contains 12 residues. Trimming shortened V by 2 bases and J by 5 bases, and 4 bases separated the two germline ends. CDR3 residues: CASSPKDNEQFF. In DNA, the CDR3 is TGTGCCAGCTCACCAAAAGACAATGAGCAGTTCTTC.

V and J are TRBV18 and TRBJ1-4; weak D call: TRBD1 (5 bases). CDR1 and CDR2 (germline): KGHSH, LQKENI. V lost 6 bases to trimming and J lost 0 bases, with 11 bases between them. This CDR3 is 15 amino acids long. Written as DNA, the CDR3 is TGTGCCAGCTCGCGAGGGACGCCAACTAATGAAAAACTGTTTTTT. Encoded protein: CASSRGTPTNEKLFF.

Worth noting for this clonotype: One end of the junction does not line up with germline, which may come from a read error. This chain links TRBV7-7 with TRBJ2-1; unclear D gene. This CDR3 is 14 amino acids long. Per the germline V gene, CDR1 is SSHAT and CDR2 is FNYEAQ (reference sequence). The CDR3 DNA is TGTGCTAGCAGCCCCTTGGGGACCTACAATGAGCAGTTCTTC. Its translation: CASSPLGTYNEQFF.

This chain connects TRBV24-1 to TRBJ2-5; 12 bases are shared with TRBD2. Germline CDR1 and CDR2: KGHDR and SFDVKD. The J segment lost 7 bases and the V segment lost 2 bases, leaving 7 bases of the junction unmatched. This CDR3 has 16 amino acids. The CDR3 sequence is CATSDWTSGDKGTQYF. The CDR3 bases are TGTGCCACCAGTGATTGGACTAGCGGGGATAAAGGGACCCAGTACTTC.

The CDR3 protein is CASSLDSTAKEQYF. The CDR3 DNA reads as TGCGCCAGCAGCTTGGATAGTACCGCGAAAGAGCAGTACTTC. The chain is built from TRBV5-1 and TRBJ2-7; no definite D call. This CDR3 has 14 amino acids. Germline V gives CDR1 SGHRS, CDR2 YFSETQ. Trimming pared 0 bases from V and 7 bases from J, leaving 14 bases between.

In this sample, this clonotype turned up many times. The chain is built from TRBV4-1 and TRBJ1-5; D is ambiguous. V lost 2 bases, J lost 0 bases, and 14 bases lay in between. Germline values: CDR1 MGHRA, CDR2 YSYEKL. This CDR3 contains 17 residues. The DNA of the CDR3 is TGCGCCAGCAGCCAAACGGCGGGAGGCGATAGCAATCAGCCCCAGCATTTT. Protein: CASSQTAGGDSNQPQHF.

The chain links TRBV5-1 to TRBJ1-1; unclear D gene. Trimming pared 0 bases from V and 5 bases from J, leaving 26 bases between. This CDR3 spans 19 amino acids. CDR1 is SGHRS, CDR2 YFSETQ, per germline. CDR3 DNA: TGCGCCAGCAGCTTGGCCCGCGGAGCGACACAGAGACAATGGACTGAAGCTTTCTTT. Encoded protein: CASSLARGATQRQWTEAFF. Supplemented by reference TRBV5-1 and TRBJ1-1, the full variable domain reads KAGVTQTPRYLIKTRGQQVTLSCSPISGHRSVSWYQQTPGQGLQFLFEYFSETQRNKGNFPGRFSGRQFSNSRSEMNVSTLELGDSALYLCASSLARGATQRQWTEAFFGQGTRLTVV.

The rearrangement links TRBV18 to TRBJ2-7, with a possible D match to TRBD2 (6 bases). From germline, CDR1 is KGHSH and CDR2 LQKENI. V was pared by 2 bases and J by 5 bases, with 16 bases between. The length of the CDR3 is 15 residues. Here the CDR3 DNA reads TGTGCCAGCTCACCATTCTCCGGGAGCCCCCACGAGCAGTACTTC. Its translation is CASSPFSGSPHEQYF.

The chain recombines TRBV18 with TRBJ2-5, with 7 positions matching TRBD1. The CDR3 runs to 15 residues. Germline lookup yields CDR1 KGHSH and CDR2 LQKENI. J gave up 5 bases and V 4 bases, and 10 bases lay outside the gene matches. CDR3 region: CASSLTRQGVETQYF. CDR3 nucleotide sequence: TGTGCCAGCTCACTGACCCGACAGGGAGTGGAGACCCAGTACTTC.

This clonotype was picked up many times. The rearrangement links TRBV27 to TRBJ1-2, with a tentative D call TRBD1 (6 bases). This CDR3 spans 15 amino acids. Germline V gene data show CDR1 as MNHEY and CDR2 as SMNVEV (reference sequence). V lost 4 bases and J 0 bases, leaving 12 bases between the germline ends. CDR3 in DNA: TGTGCCAGCAGTTCCTCAGACAGGTCTAACTATGGCTACACCTTC. Translating gives CASSSSDRSNYGYTF.